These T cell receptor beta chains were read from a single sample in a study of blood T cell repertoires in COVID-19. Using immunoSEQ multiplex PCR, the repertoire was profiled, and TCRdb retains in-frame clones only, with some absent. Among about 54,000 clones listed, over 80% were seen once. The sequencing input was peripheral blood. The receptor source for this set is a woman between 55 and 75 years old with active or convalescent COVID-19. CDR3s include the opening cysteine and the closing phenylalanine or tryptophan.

CATSGVAGGLTDTQYF,TRBJ2-3,TRBV24-1
CASSQDDRSNSPLHF,TRBJ1-6,TRBV4-1
CASSLENSDPQFF,TRBJ2-1,TRBV7-2
CASSFGPEQFF,TRBJ2-1,TRBV28
CASKQGFGEKLFF,TRBJ1-4,TRBV6-5
CASSFPMGTSGRRTYNEQFF,TRBJ2-1,TRBV7-3
CASNLGRAYEQFF,TRBJ2-1,TRBV19
CASSQKRTGTGNSPLHF,TRBJ1-6,TRBV3-1/TRBV3-2
CASSLPGQGHSPLHF,TRBJ1-6,TRBV5-6
CASSDPRGPYGYTF,TRBJ1-2,TRBV6-1
CASSAFAGRAEAFF,TRBJ1-1,TRBV25-1
CASSLGQVKETQYF,TRBJ2-5,TRBV9
CASSVGTSGIDIQGTGQFF,TRBJ2-1,TRBV9
CASSLEGASDNEQFF,TRBJ2-1,TRBV5-1
CASGLVNGNTEAFF,TRBJ1-1,TRBV12-5
CASTNLGGPSYEQYF,TRBJ2-7,TRBV7-2
CASSLAFGEYGYTF,TRBJ1-2,TRBV5-1
CASSYSSSGSYEQYF,TRBJ2-7,TRBV6-2/TRBV6-3
CASSLGQADTQYF,TRBJ2-3,TRBV5-6
CASSSDRNIFSYGYTF,TRBJ1-2,TRBV6-5
CAWSRGGEGNQPQHF,TRBJ1-5,TRBV30
CASSYSPRYEQYF,TRBJ2-7,TRBV6-5
CASIRDTPLRSGYTF,TRBJ1-2,TRBV2
CASSIVYSGRNYGYTF,TRBJ1-2,TRBV19
CSVGWGRAYEQYF,TRBJ2-7,TRBV29-1
CASSESGGNTGELFF,TRBJ2-2,TRBV10-1
CAWSSGVGQPQHF,TRBJ1-5,TRBV30
CASSIVYRGSTTDTQYF,TRBJ2-3,TRBV21-1
CASSGLDRDNSPLHF,TRBJ1-6,TRBV5-6
CASSYSRSPSYGYTF,TRBJ1-2,TRBV6-6
CASSIGTSELDGDTQYF,TRBJ2-3,TRBV28
CSGSTGGIREAFF,TRBJ1-1,TRBV29-1
CASRSGGPLTGELFF,TRBJ2-2,TRBV28
CASRDQGAKNIQYF,TRBJ2-4,TRBV19
CASTGLAGGPGKGGELFF,TRBJ2-2,TRBV7-9
CASSLDRGSTDTQYF,TRBJ2-3,TRBV7-3
CASSVTTPRPGNTIYF,TRBJ1-3,TRBV9
CASSLGLGGNQPQHF,TRBJ1-5,TRBV11-2
CASSYSIAGVIEQYF,TRBJ2-7,TRBV6-5
CASSLETGVSPLHF,TRBJ1-6,TRBV28
CASSPEQNQPQHF,TRBJ1-5,TRBV18
CASSRVPGLSDTQYF,TRBJ2-3,TRBV5-6
CASTPGTSGRYNEQFF,TRBJ2-1,TRBV28
CASSPTSISSYNEQFF,TRBJ2-1,TRBV7-3
CASSMAPSTDTQYF,TRBJ2-3,TRBV19
CASSQGCGRGEAGYTF,TRBJ1-2,TRBV3-1/TRBV3-2
CASTEGQLNSPLHF,TRBJ1-6,TRBV2
CASSLPETGTGDEKLFF,TRBJ1-4,TRBV7-9
CATSGRGRDPHYNEQFF,TRBJ2-1,TRBV24-1
CASSLLSNTGLTEAFF,TRBJ1-1,TRBV7-8
CASSYSSSSYEQYF,TRBJ2-7,TRBV6-5
CASSFIASSLGPVGELFF,TRBJ2-2,TRBV28
CASSFSGATNEKLFF,TRBJ1-4,TRBV5-1
CASYGQGAGQPQHF,TRBJ1-5,TRBV28
CASSYSGRGGNQPQHF,TRBJ1-5,TRBV6-5
CASTSGTYPYEQYF,TRBJ2-7,TRBV27
CASSPGGTYYSPTGNTIYF,TRBJ1-3,TRBV11-2
CASSPNPGTGSYEQYF,TRBJ2-7,TRBV18
CASSLSGQGRAYEQYF,TRBJ2-7,TRBV27
CASRVTGDYGYTF,TRBJ1-2,TRBV12-3/TRBV12-4